This TCR beta chain comes out of a study of Ad26.COV2.S vaccination and SARS-CoV-2 variants. Germline CDR1 reads LGHNA; CDR2 reads YNFKEQ. The CDR3 totals 15 residues. V shed 6 bases and J shed 2 bases, with 16 bases lying between them. This clone was detected only once. Using immunoSEQ multiplex PCR, the repertoire was profiled, and TCRdb retains in-frame clones only, with some absent. The sample yields 380,000 or so clones, roughly four fifths seen once. Treatment defined: around 19 received Ad26.COV2.S at low or high dose, single or two shots; about 5 received placebo; per-sample allocation not given. It was on day 63 after the first vaccine or placebo injection that samples were taken.

The origin of this receptor is a person between 18 and 65 years old who received the Ad26.COV2.S COVID-19 vaccine or a placebo. The sample in question was peripheral blood, obtained in a trial of Ad26.COV2.S vaccine versus placebo. J is TRBJ1-2 and V is TRBV4-2; weak D call: TRBD1 (6 bases). For the CDR3, the DNA is TGTGCCAGCAGGAATCGGGGGGGCTCGAACTATGGCTACACCTTC. It specifies CASRNRGGSNYGYTF.